This section outlines one T cell receptor beta chain sequence together with its context. A junction end diverges from the germline sequence, so it may reflect a read error. The germline CDR1 and CDR2 sequences are SGHTA and FQGNSA. The CDR3 is made up of 15 amino acids. Authors' processing steps: Nucleated cell counts were estimated from reference gene primer amplification. Assay used: immunoSEQ multiplex PCR; TCRdb lists only in-frame clones, some missing. V and J calls and clone size follow that table, whereas D and trimming were derived from the DNA. The sample comprises roughly 390,000 clones, 85% of which are singletons, and roughly 3.7% rests with the top ten. The source of the sample is a study of blood T cell repertoires in COVID-19.

The rearrangement links TRBV7-2 to TRBJ2-1, with 10 nucleotides matching TRBD2. The source is a woman aged 18-30 years with acute or convalescent COVID-19. The material sequenced was peripheral blood. CDR3 sequence: CASTLGLAEYNEQFF. The CDR3 DNA is TGTGCCAGCACCTTAGGACTAGCGGAATACAATGAGCAGTTCTTC. Full variable domain (missing parts from reference TRBV7-2 and TRBJ2-1): GAGVSQSPSNKVTEKGKDVELRCDPISGHTALYWYRQSLGQGLEFLIYFQGNSAPDKSGLPSDRFSAERTGGSVSTLTIQRTQQEDSAVYLCASTLGLAEYNEQFFGPGTRLTVL.